This TCR beta chain originates from a study of beta chain features in type 1 diabetes. Germline-derived CDR1 and CDR2 are SGHRS and YFSETQ. V lost 4 bases to trimming and J lost 2 bases; unmatched junction nucleotides: 13. This CDR3 has 18 residues. The isolated RNA, all of it, was reverse transcribed, so expressed TCRB transcripts were what got sequenced. The assay was immunoSEQ multiplex PCR, and TCRdb's table has in-frame clones only and misses some. The sample records about 360,000 clones, roughly 13% being singletons. This clone was picked up a small number of times. As yet, its antigen is unknown. Study findings and constraints: Shortening that was moderate but significant affected the TCRB CDR3s of Type 1 diabetes patients in all four CD4+ subsets.

This receptor was taken from a man between 18 and 29 years old in good health. Sequencing used naive CD4+ T cells from blood. V is TRBV5-1 and J is TRBJ2-2; 8 bases agree with TRBD1. The DNA for the CDR3 is TGCGCCAGCAGCGACCTATCTCCCGGGACAGGAAACACCGGGGAGCTGTTTTTT. Protein sequence: CASSDLSPGTGNTGELFF.